This T cell receptor (beta chain) originates from a study of cytomegalovirus exposure and HLA in healthy donors. Study-level information: Out of fewer than 500 genotyped donors, 81% belonged to the Caucasian-associated ancestry cluster.

Notes on this clone: The antigen remains undetermined.

Trimming removed 0 bases from V and 7 bases from J, with 12 bases in between. The CDR3 has 15 amino acids. Germline V gene data show CDR1 as SNHLY and CDR2 as FYNNEI. A multiplex PCR was run with 60 Vbeta primers and 13 Jbeta primers. TCRdb keeps only in-frame clones here, not all; method: immunoSEQ multiplex PCR. The sample yields 100,000 or so clones, around three quarters seen once. Study results and limitations: There were several of the most significant clusters that appeared linked to common viral pathogens in a later analysis. The classifier, whose performance was assessed in both the original and validation cohorts, reportedly diagnosed cytomegalovirus status with high specificity and sensitivity. TCR beta V- and J-gene trimming, according to a later analysis, was linked to a missense DCLRE1C variant.

The source of this sequence is a woman aged 40 to 50 in good health and CMV-seropositive. This chain links TRBV2 with TRBJ1-4; D not resolved. The specimen was PBMCs. CDR3 region: CASSEARVVGEKLFF. Written as DNA, the CDR3 is TGTGCCAGCAGTGAAGCACGGGTGGTGGGTGAAAAACTGTTTTTT.